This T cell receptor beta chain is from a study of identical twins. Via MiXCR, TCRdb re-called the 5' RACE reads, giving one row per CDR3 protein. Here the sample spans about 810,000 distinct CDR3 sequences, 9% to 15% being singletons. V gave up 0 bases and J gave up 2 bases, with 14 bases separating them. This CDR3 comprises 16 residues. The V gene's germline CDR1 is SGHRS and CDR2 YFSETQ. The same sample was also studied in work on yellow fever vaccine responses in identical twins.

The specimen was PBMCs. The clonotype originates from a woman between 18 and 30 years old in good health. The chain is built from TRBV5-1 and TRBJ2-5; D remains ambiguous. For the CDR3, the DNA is TGCGCCAGCAGCTTGGGGCCGACGGAGATTCAAGAGACCCAGTACTTC. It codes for CASSLGPTEIQETQYF.